This TCR beta chain is drawn from a study of blood T cells in healthy people across ages. The CDR3 is 17 amino acids. V gave up 4 bases and J gave up 1 base, with 17 bases separating them. Germline CDR1 SGHAT, CDR2 FQNNGV. PCR was performed a second time for roughly 7 to 11 cycles using a sample-barcoded 5' primer and a J-beta primer mix. TCRdb called the 5' RACE reads again in MiXCR, with one record for every CDR3 protein. The sample lists under 750,000 distinct CDR3 sequences, around half seen once, with about 22% in the top ten. The rearrangement links TRBV11-2 to TRBJ2-1; a possible D gene is TRBD2 (6 bases). The sample comprised blood. This receptor was taken from a man older than 75 in good health. This CDR3 reads CASSSPIGGKSYNEQFF. DNA for the CDR3: TGTGCCAGCAGCTCCCCTATTGGGGGGAAGTCCTACAATGAGCAGTTCTTC.